This T cell receptor (beta chain) was obtained from a study of shared clonotypes between healthy human individuals (dated by TCRdb to about 2020). A note on the overall study: A couple of women and three men aged 18 to 49 years were included in the cohort. To estimate repertoire size and how much clonotypes are shared between individuals, the study performed deep sequencing of blood TCR repertoires from five healthy adults. For each donor, three plates each were used for CD4 naive and CD4 memory, two plates were used for CD8 naive, and one plate was used for CD8 memory. Between about 0.85 and 10 billion PBMCs per donor were obtained by leukapheresis. To increase sequencing depth and limit assay-specific biases, TCR repertoire library preparation and sequencing were carried out by different laboratories using diverse techniques.

CDR1 SGHDN and CDR2 FVKESK were looked up in the germline V gene. The CDR3 runs 14 residues from the cysteine to the phenylalanine. Only CDR3 DNA remains: 42 bases, in frame from the first base. V is cut back by 0 bases and J by 4 bases, with 2 bases in the junction unmatched. Using the deep immunoSEQ assay, TCR CDR3 regions were amplified from genomic DNA by multiplex PCR. Extracted genomic DNA from each cell subset was distributed evenly across all wells of several immunoSEQ 96-well plates, and each plate was treated as a replicate. For sorted subsets, each replicate PCR was loaded with approximately 190 ng genomic DNA, equivalent to about 33,000 T cell genomes. The purified libraries were quantified using a Qubit 3.0 fluorometer, sized with a Bioanalyzer 2100, and then quantified again using the KAPA Library Quantification kit. Every immunoSEQ 96-well plate was sequenced on a dedicated single-read 150-cycle Illumina NextSeq 550 flow cell. On the authors' methods: Because the immunoSEQ output included only junctional sequences and no quality scores, the filtering could not be the same as the filtering used for full-length reads. Sequences were annotated with PyIR, a Python wrapper for IgBLAST v1.9, using IMGT germline references to assign V/J genes and CDR3. Reads with weak V/J assignments (E-value above 1e-6), missing CDR3, stop codons, out-of-frame junctions, or ambiguous translated residues were removed. A V3J clonotype was defined by an identical inferred V gene, J gene, and CDR3 amino acid sequence. Percentage overlap between repertoires was calculated by dividing the number of shared unique clonotypes by the size of the smaller repertoire. Repertoire richness was assessed with RTK rarefaction, the Chao1 estimator, and Recon v2.1 estimates of unobserved clonotypes. Generation probabilities for all TCRbeta clonotypes obtained by the gDNA method from a handful of donors were computed using OLGA. Not all clones reach the TCRdb copy of this immuneACCESS table, which keeps in-frame sequences only. Checked studies attribute under half of the gap to unresolved V genes and leave the rest unexplained. Clone size and V and J calls were adopted from that table, with D and trimming inferred from the DNA. The sample table contains 950,000 to 1,100,000 clones; only one count was recorded for around 75% of them. The ten largest account for over 1.3% of the sample.

Healthy HIV-negative adults with no recently reported acute infections or vaccinations were included as donors. Every donor was a Caucasian adult living in Nashville, Tennessee, USA. Magnetic negative selection was used to enrich CD4+ T cells, after which naive cells were positively selected on CD45RA and the negative fraction became the memory subset. After blood collection by leukapheresis, PBMCs were isolated using Ficoll-Histopaque density gradient centrifugation and then cryopreserved in the vapor phase of liquid nitrogen. Analytical flow cytometry was used to check the purity and quantity of each magnetically sorted T cell population. Genomic DNA was isolated from each sorted fraction and quantified by UV absorbance on a Nanodrop 2000c. Of note for this clone: Its antigen is still unknown. No quality values exist for individual bases; no much larger clone is one base distant.

Summary of the overall study and its limitations: Larger estimated clonotype richness was generally found for naive subsets than for memory subsets. The genetic and exposure-history diversity represented was limited by the small number of donors. Incomplete sequencing was indicated by rarefaction of sorted-subset datasets, despite the large sequencing depth. Across several donors, around 5% of naive CD4, roughly 3.4% of naive CD8, 2.3% of memory CD4, and approximately 0.4% of memory CD8 clonotypes were shared. Pairwise subsampling led to the expectation that sequencing depth would affect the degree of clonotype sharing among donors. Clonotypes shared by all four sorted-subset donors showed higher generation probabilities than non-shared clonotypes. Sampling was limited to blood, and TCR repertoires in tissue likely differ from TCR repertoires in blood.

The sequencing sample was made of memory CD4+ T cells sorted from blood. This specimen's cell subset or site label, per the study, means: CD45RA-negative fraction. This TCR was recovered from a young man in good health. The chain was built from TRBV14 and TRBJ1-2; TRBD1 matches 7 bases in the middle. CDR3 loop: CASSQDDRAYGYTF. The nucleotides are TGTGCCAGCAGCCAAGATGACAGGGCCTATGGCTACACCTTC.